The next 17 T cell receptor beta chains were all read from a single sample in a study of cytomegalovirus exposure and HLA in healthy donors. PCR primers comprised 60 Vbeta and 13 Jbeta primers. Clones were sequenced by immunoSEQ multiplex PCR, and TCRdb holds only the in-frame ones, with some missing. The sample holds 150,000 or so clones, approximately 86% seen once. The sequencing sample was made of PBMCs. The receptors derive from a woman aged 18-35 years in good health and CMV-seronegative.

The chain links TRBV11-1 to TRBJ1-2; TRBD1 aligns across 7 bases. J lost 6 bases, V lost 2 bases, and 3 bases had no gene match. This CDR3 is 13 amino acids long. Germline CDR1 and CDR2: SGHAT and FQDESV (reference sequence). Here the CDR3 DNA reads TGTGCCAGCAGCTTACCCCAGGGGGATGGCTACACCTTC. Encoded protein: CASSLPQGDGYTF.

The chain combines TRBV9 with TRBJ2-3; 11 nucleotides align to TRBD2. The V and J ends lost 3 bases and 2 bases, in that order; junction bases with no gene match: 11. This CDR3 region has 18 residues. The germline V gene has CDR1 SGDLS and CDR2 YYNGEE. The DNA for the CDR3 is TGTGCCAGCAGCGGCGTAGCGGGAGGGAGTGGGAACACAGATACGCAGTATTTT. It specifies CASSGVAGGSGNTDTQYF.

The J gene is TRBJ2-1, the V gene TRBV28; 7 bases align to TRBD1. This CDR3 region has 14 residues. The V and J ends lost 9 bases and 3 bases, in that order; junction bases with no gene match: 8. Germline CDR1 reads MDHEN; CDR2 reads SYDVKM. The CDR3 DNA sequence: TGTGCCAGTCTTGCGAGGGGGCACTACAATGAGCAGTTCTTC. This sequence encodes CASLARGHYNEQFF.

V usage is TRBV7-6 and J usage is TRBJ2-7, with 8 bases that match TRBD2. This CDR3 is built from 16 residues. V shed 4 bases and J 3 bases; nucleotides not matched to a gene: 11. CDR1 and CDR2 from the germline V gene are SGHVS and FNYEAQ. The chain's CDR3 is CASSYKPAGGHYEQYF. CDR3 nucleotide sequence: TGTGCCAGCAGCTACAAGCCCGCGGGGGGCCACTACGAGCAGTACTTC.

The chain recombines TRBV9 with TRBJ1-2; D unresolved. V was pared by 3 bases and J by 1 base, with 10 bases between. CDR3 length: 14 amino acids. Germline CDR1 SGDLS, CDR2 YYNGEE. The CDR3 DNA is TGTGCCAGCAGCGGAACCGGGAGTAACTATGGCTACACCTTC. It yields the protein CASSGTGSNYGYTF.

The chain recombines TRBV6-1 with TRBJ2-5; TRBD1 might be the D (6 bases). The CDR3 totals 13 residues. Germline V gene data show CDR1 as MNHNS and CDR2 as SASEGT. With 8 bases removed from V and 1 base from J, the gap between germline ends came to 11 bases. The CDR3 sequence is CASGGEIQETQYF. In DNA form, the CDR3 reads TGTGCCAGCGGGGGCGAGATCCAAGAGACCCAGTACTTC.

The chain carries TRBV7-8 and TRBJ2-1, with 8 bases fitting TRBD2. Germline V lookup: CDR1 SGHVS, CDR2 FQNEAQ. The CDR3 is 15 amino acids. J lost 8 bases, V lost 2 bases, and 8 bases had no gene match. The DNA for the CDR3 is TGTGCCAGCAGCTTAATGGGACTAGTGACGGATGAGCAGTTCTTC. It codes for CASSLMGLVTDEQFF.

In this sample, this clone turned up once. The CDR3 sequence is CASSPNGDSTSLANYGYTF. The CDR3 nucleotides are TGCGCCAGCAGCCCCAATGGTGACTCTACCTCCTTAGCTAACTATGGCTACACCTTC. This chain uses TRBV5-1 with TRBJ1-2, with no clear D. Looked up from germline, CDR1 is SGHRS and CDR2 is YFSETQ. The V end was cut by 4 bases, the J end by 0 bases, with 25 bases between. This CDR3 is 19 amino acids long.

The chain carries TRBV27 and TRBJ2-5; no definite D call. Germline assignment: CDR1 MNHEY and CDR2 SMNVEV (reference sequence). The CDR3 consists of 14 residues. V was trimmed by 5 bases and J by 5 bases, leaving 15 bases between them. The CDR3 is CASSTRGNLETQYF. CDR3 nucleotide sequence: TGTGCCAGCAGTACCCGCGGCAATTTGGAGACCCAGTACTTC.

V usage is TRBV2 and J usage is TRBJ2-1; D unclear. CDR3 length: 13 residues. V lost 7 bases, J lost 4 bases, and 11 bases lay in between. Germline-derived CDR1 and CDR2 are SNHLY and FYNNEI. The CDR3 reads CASILTNYNEQFF. The CDR3 nucleotides read TGTGCCAGCATTTTGACAAATTACAATGAGCAGTTCTTC. The variable domain in full, with the rest retrieved from reference TRBV2 and TRBJ2-1, is EPEVTQTPSHQVTQMGQEVILRCVPISNHLYFYWYRQILGQKVEFLVSFYNNEISEKSEIFDDQFSVERPDGSNFTLKIRSTKLEDSAMYFCASILTNYNEQFFGPGTRLTVL.

The table lists this clone with a few counts. This chain joins TRBV28 and TRBJ2-7; 7 nucleotides line up with TRBD1. Unmatched junction bases numbered 7, after V lost 3 bases and J lost 2 bases. This CDR3 region has 15 residues. CDR1 and CDR2 (germline): MDHEN, SYDVKM. CDR3 DNA sequence: TGTGCCAGCAGTTTTAGTCTCGGGACAGCCTACGAGCAGTACTTC. Protein sequence: CASSFSLGTAYEQYF.

In this sample, this clone turned up a few times. The chain employs TRBV5-1 and TRBJ1-3; D gene ambiguous. The CDR3 covers 13 residues. The germline V gene has CDR1 SGHRS and CDR2 YFSETQ. Trimming stripped 0 bases from V and 9 bases from J, with 10 bases between. The CDR3: CASSLEGGGTIYF. For the CDR3, the DNA is TGCGCCAGCAGCTTGGAGGGTGGAGGCACCATATATTTT.

The rearrangement uses TRBV9 and TRBJ2-1; 7 bases line up with TRBD2. This CDR3 has 16 amino acids. Germline assignment: CDR1 SGDLS and CDR2 YYNGEE. Trimming cost V 0 bases and J 8 bases; bases outside gene matches: 11. Here the CDR3 DNA reads TGTGCCAGCAGCGTAGACGGGGTGGGCGGGAGCGATGAGCAGTTCTTC. Protein product: CASSVDGVGGSDEQFF.

This clone was detected only once. CDR3 in amino acids: CASSSSGSNTGELFF. DNA for the CDR3: TGTGCCAGCAGTTCTAGCGGGAGTAACACCGGGGAGCTGTTTTTT. The chain employs TRBV28 and TRBJ2-2; 10 positions agree with TRBD2. The CDR3 is 15 residues long. Germline V gene data show CDR1 as MDHEN and CDR2 as SYDVKM. Trimming took 4 bases from V and 2 from J; bases not matched to a gene: 1.

This sequence joins TRBV27 and TRBJ2-7, with a possible D match to TRBD2 (5 bases). Germline V gene lookup returns CDR1 MNHEY and CDR2 SMNVEV (reference sequence). V was trimmed by 5 bases and J by 3 bases, leaving 17 bases between them. This CDR3 is built from 15 residues. The CDR3 loop is CASSPNGEQFYEQYF. The CDR3 DNA sequence: TGTGCCAGCAGTCCCAACGGGGAGCAGTTCTACGAGCAGTACTTC.

The rearrangement joins TRBV5-6 to TRBJ1-1; the D gene is possibly TRBD1 (5 bases). From germline, CDR1 is SGHDT and CDR2 YYEEEE. This CDR3 region has 12 residues. Trimming removed 3 bases from V and 7 bases from J, with 10 bases in between. CDR3 in DNA: TGTGCCAGCAGCTCAGGGTGGGGTGAAGCTTTCTTT. Protein product: CASSSGWGEAFF.

The chain links TRBV5-1 to TRBJ2-5, with D possibly being TRBD2 (6 bases). The CDR3 covers 15 residues. V dropped 0 bases and J dropped 5 bases, with 14 bases sitting between them. CDR1 SGHRS and CDR2 YFSETQ come from the germline V gene. The CDR3 region is CASSLGWGDPETQYF. The DNA of the CDR3 is TGCGCCAGCAGCTTGGGCTGGGGGGACCCCGAGACCCAGTACTTC.